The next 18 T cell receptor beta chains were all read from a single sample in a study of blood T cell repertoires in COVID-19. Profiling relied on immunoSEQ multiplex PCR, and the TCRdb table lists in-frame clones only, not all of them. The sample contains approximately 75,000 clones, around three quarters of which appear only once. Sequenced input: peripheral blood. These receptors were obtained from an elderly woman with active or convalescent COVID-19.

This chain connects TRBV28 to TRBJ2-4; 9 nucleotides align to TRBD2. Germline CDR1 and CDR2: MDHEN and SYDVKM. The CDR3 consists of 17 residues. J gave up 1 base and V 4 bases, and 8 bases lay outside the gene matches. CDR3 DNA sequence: TGTGCCAGCAGTTCCTTATATAGCGGGGGTGCCAAAAACATTCAGTACTTC. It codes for CASSSLYSGGAKNIQYF.

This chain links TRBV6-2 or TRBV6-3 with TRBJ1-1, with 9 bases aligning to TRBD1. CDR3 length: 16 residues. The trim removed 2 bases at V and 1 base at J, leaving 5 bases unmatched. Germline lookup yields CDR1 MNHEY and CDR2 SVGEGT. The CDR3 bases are TGTGCCAGCAGTTACCCCGGGACAGGGAGGAACACTGAAGCTTTCTTT. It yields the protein CASSYPGTGRNTEAFF.

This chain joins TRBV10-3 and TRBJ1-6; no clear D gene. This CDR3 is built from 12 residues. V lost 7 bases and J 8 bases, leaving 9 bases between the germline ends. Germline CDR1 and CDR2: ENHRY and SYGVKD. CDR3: CAITEGDSPLHF. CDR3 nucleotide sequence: TGTGCCATCACCGAGGGTGATTCACCCCTCCACTTT.

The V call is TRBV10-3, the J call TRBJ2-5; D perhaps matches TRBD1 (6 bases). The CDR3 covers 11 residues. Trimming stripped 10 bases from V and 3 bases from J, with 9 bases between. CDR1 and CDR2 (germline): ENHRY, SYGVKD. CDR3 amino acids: CATRTEETQYF. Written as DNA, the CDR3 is TGTGCCACCCGGACAGAAGAGACCCAGTACTTC.

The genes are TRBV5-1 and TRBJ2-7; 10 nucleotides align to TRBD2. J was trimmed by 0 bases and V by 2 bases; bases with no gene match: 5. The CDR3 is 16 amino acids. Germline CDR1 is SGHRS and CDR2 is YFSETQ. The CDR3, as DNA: TGCGCCAGCAGCTTAGGGACTAGCGATCCCTCCTACGAGCAGTACTTC. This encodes CASSLGTSDPSYEQYF.

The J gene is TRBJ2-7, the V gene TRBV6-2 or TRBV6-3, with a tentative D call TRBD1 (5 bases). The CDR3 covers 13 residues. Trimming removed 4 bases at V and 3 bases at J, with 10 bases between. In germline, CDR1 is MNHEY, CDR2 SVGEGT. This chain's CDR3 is CASSWGGGYEQYF. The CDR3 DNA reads TGTGCCAGCAGTTGGGGCGGCGGCTACGAGCAGTACTTC.

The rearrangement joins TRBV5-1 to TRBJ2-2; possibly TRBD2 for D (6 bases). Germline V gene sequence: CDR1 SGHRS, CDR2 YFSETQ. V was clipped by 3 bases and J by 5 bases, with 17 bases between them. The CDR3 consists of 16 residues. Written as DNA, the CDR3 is TGCGCCAGCAGCTCTAGGGCCGGCGGAGGGACCGGGGAGCTGTTTTTT. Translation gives CASSSRAGGGTGELFF.

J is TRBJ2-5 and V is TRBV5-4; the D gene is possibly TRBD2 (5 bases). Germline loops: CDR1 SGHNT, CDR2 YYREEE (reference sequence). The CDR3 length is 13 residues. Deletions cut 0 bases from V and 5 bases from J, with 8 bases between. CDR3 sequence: CASSLGRRETQYF. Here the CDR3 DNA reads TGTGCCAGCAGCTTGGGCAGGAGGGAGACCCAGTACTTC.

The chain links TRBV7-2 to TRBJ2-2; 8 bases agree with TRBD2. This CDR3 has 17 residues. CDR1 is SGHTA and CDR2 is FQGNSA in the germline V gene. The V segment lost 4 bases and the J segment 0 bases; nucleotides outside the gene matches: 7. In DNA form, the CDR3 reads TGTGCCAGCAGCTCCGCCTCGGGACTAGCGAACACCGGGGAGCTGTTTTTT. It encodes CASSSASGLANTGELFF.

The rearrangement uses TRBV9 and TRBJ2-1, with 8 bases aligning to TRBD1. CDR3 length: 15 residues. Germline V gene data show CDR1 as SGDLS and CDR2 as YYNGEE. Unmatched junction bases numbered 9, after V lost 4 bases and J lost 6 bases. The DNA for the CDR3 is TGTGCCAGCAGCCCCCAGGGGGCCCGGGGCAATGAGCAGTTCTTC. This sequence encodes CASSPQGARGNEQFF.

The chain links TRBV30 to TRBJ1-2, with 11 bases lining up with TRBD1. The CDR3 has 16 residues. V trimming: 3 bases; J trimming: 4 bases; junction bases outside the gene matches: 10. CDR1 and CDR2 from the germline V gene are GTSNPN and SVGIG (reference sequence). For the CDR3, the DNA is TGTGCCTGGAGGTTGTTAACAGGGACAGGGGGCTATGGCTACACCTTC. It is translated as CAWRLLTGTGGYGYTF.

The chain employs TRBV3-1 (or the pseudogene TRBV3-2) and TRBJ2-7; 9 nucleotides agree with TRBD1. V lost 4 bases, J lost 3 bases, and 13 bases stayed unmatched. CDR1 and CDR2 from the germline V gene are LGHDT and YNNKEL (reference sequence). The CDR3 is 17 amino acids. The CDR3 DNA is TGTGCCAGCAGCCCGCGTCGACACGGGACAGGGAACTACGAGCAGTACTTC. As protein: CASSPRRHGTGNYEQYF.

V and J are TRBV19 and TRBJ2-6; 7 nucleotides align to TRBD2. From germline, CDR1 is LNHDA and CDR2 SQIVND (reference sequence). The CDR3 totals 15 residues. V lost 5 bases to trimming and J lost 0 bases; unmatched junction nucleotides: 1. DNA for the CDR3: TGTGCCAGTAGTTCGGGGGGCTCTGGGGCCAACGTCCTGACTTTC. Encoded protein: CASSSGGSGANVLTF.

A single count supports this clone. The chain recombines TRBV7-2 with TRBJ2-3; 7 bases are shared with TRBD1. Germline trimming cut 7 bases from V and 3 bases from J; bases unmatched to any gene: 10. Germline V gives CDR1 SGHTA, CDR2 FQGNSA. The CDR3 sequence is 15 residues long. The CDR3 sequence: CASNPRDSRTDTQYF. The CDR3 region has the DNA TGTGCCAGCAACCCCCGGGACAGCAGAACAGATACGCAGTATTTT.

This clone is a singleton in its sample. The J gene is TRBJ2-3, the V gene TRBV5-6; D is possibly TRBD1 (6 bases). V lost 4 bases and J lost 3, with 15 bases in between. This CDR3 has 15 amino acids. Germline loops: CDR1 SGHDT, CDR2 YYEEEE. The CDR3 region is CASSLGQQWTDTQYF. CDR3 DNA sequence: TGTGCCAGCAGCCTCGGACAGCAGTGGACAGATACGCAGTATTTT.

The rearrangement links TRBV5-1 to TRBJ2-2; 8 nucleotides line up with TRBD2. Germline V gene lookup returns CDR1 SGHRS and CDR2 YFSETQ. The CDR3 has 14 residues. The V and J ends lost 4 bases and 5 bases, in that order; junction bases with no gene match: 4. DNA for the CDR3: TGCGCCAGCAGCCCCTTAGCGGGAACCGGGGAGCTGTTTTTT. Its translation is CASSPLAGTGELFF.

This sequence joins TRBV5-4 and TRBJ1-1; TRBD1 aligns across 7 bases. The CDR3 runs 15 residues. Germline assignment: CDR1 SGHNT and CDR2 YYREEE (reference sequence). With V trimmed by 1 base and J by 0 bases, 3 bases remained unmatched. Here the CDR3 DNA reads TGTGCCAGCAGCTTGTGGACAGGCCTGAACACTGAAGCTTTCTTT. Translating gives CASSLWTGLNTEAFF.

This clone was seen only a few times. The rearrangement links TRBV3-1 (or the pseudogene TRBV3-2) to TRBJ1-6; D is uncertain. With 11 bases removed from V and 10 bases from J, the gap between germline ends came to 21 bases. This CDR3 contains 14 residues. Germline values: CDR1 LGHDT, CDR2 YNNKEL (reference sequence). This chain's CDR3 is CASRPGPPGSPLHF. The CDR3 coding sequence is TGTGCCTCACGGCCGGGTCCCCCGGGGTCACCCCTCCACTTT.